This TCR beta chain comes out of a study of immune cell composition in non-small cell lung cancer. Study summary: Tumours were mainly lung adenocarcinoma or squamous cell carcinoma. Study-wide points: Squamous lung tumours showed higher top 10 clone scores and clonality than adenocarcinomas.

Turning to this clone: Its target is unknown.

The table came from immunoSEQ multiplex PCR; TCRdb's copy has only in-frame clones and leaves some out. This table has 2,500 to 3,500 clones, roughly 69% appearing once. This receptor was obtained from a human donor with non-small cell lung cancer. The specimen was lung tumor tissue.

The CDR3 nucleotides are TGTGCCAGCAGTTGGACAGGGTCTGGGGCCAACGTCCTGACTTTC. This encodes CASSWTGSGANVLTF. The chain carries TRBV6-5 and TRBJ2-6; 8 bases agree with TRBD1. J gave up 1 base and V 4 bases, and 0 bases lay outside the gene matches. The CDR3 covers 15 residues. Germline CDR1 reads MNHEY; CDR2 reads SVGAGI.